A single sample gave rise to the 23 T cell receptor beta chains below, sequenced in a study of shared clonotypes between healthy human individuals. Generated by immunoSEQ multiplex PCR, the TCRdb table keeps only in-frame clones and is missing some. The sample gives a few million clones, more than 90% of which show up once; roughly 0.14% is in the top ten. Sequencing was performed on naive CD4+ T cells sorted from blood. Subset specified: CD45RA+ positively selected. The receptors derive from a man aged 18-30 years in good health.

Remarks on this clone: The sample holds other DNA sequences that translate to the same CDR3. V is TRBV6-1 and J is TRBJ2-7; D possibly corresponds to TRBD1 (5 bases). Deletions cut 7 bases from V and 0 bases from J, with 10 bases between. This CDR3 spans 13 amino acids. The germline V gene has CDR1 MNHNS and CDR2 SASEGT. The CDR3 bases are TGTGCCAGCAACAGGCTTAGCTCCTACGAGCAGTACTTC. This codes for CASNRLSSYEQYF.

The J gene is TRBJ2-7, the V gene TRBV13, with 7 bases identical to TRBD2. The germline V gene has CDR1 PRHDT and CDR2 FYEKMQ (reference sequence). After removal of 4 bases from V and 2 bases from J, the junction contained 14 bases not matched to a gene. This CDR3 is 17 amino acids long. CDR3 sequence (DNA): TGTGCCAGCAGCTATAGGCTCTTTGGAGGGACTACCTACGAGCAGTACTTC. Translation: CASSYRLFGGTTYEQYF.

This chain joins TRBV29-1 and TRBJ2-3; D ambiguous. Germline CDR1 and CDR2: SQVTM and ANQGSEA. The CDR3 totals 14 residues. Between the trimmed V and J ends, which lost 7 bases and 0 bases, there was a span of 14 bases. DNA of the CDR3: TGCAGCGGCGCCGACGGCCCTAGCACAGATACGCAGTATTTT. It yields the protein CSGADGPSTDTQYF.

The chain recombines TRBV6-1 with TRBJ1-6; 8 positions match TRBD1. The CDR3 totals 16 residues. J gave up 7 bases and V 2 bases, and 7 bases lay outside the gene matches. The germline gives CDR1 MNHNS, CDR2 SASEGT. Here the CDR3 DNA reads TGTGCCAGCAGTGAAAGTTATTCAGGGGGCAATTCACCCCTCCACTTT. This translates into CASSESYSGGNSPLHF.

The gene calls are TRBV5-1 and TRBJ2-3; D is perhaps TRBD1 or TRBD2 (5 bases each). The CDR3 contains 14 residues. With 2 bases removed from V and 2 bases from J, the gap between germline ends came to 9 bases. Per the germline V gene, CDR1 is SGHRS and CDR2 is YFSETQ. DNA for the CDR3: TGCGCCAGCAGCTTACAGGAGGCCACAGATACGCAGTATTTT. Encoded protein: CASSLQEATDTQYF.

The rearrangement uses TRBV7-3 and TRBJ2-2, with a tentative D call TRBD2 (5 bases). V dropped 5 bases and J dropped 7 bases, with 14 bases sitting between them. CDR1 is SGHTA, CDR2 FQGTGA, per germline. This CDR3 has 14 residues. The chain's CDR3 is CASSMGSPGGELFF. The CDR3 coding sequence is TGTGCCAGCAGCATGGGGAGTCCGGGCGGGGAGCTGTTTTTT.

To note about this clone: The germline gene is not matched at one end of the junction; a read error may be the cause. J is TRBJ2-2 and V is TRBV10-3; 7 nucleotides agree with TRBD1. Germline CDR1 reads ENHRY; CDR2 reads SYGVKD. The CDR3 consists of 14 residues. This CDR3 is CAPRRDGSAGGLFF. CDR3 DNA sequence: TGTGCCCCCCGGCGAGACGGTAGTGCAGGGGGGCTGTTTTTT.

The chain carries TRBV19 and TRBJ1-6; weak D call: TRBD1 (5 bases). V dropped 6 bases and J dropped 6 bases, with 12 bases sitting between them. The CDR3 totals 14 residues. Germline CDR1 is LNHDA and CDR2 is SQIVND (reference sequence). The CDR3 DNA reads as TGTGCCAGTAGGATACGGGACTCTAATTCACCCCTCCACTTT. Residues: CASRIRDSNSPLHF.

The chain couples TRBV4-1 to TRBJ2-5; D tentatively reads TRBD1 or TRBD2 (5 bases each). Germline CDR1 is MGHRA and CDR2 is YSYEKL. V was clipped by 1 base and J by 5 bases, with 8 bases between them. The CDR3 has 13 amino acids. The CDR3 sequence: CASSQGWGETQYF. CDR3 coding DNA: TGCGCCAGCAGCCAAGGGTGGGGGGAGACCCAGTACTTC.

V and J are TRBV6-5 and TRBJ2-1, with 14 nucleotides matching TRBD2. Unmatched junction bases numbered 11, after V lost 11 bases and J lost 14 bases. Germline CDR1 MNHEY, CDR2 SVGAGI. There are 13 residues in the CDR3. The CDR3 DNA reads TGTGCCTCAAAGACTAGCGGGGGGGGCCGGAAGTTCTTC. This codes for CASKTSGGGRKFF.

The chain carries TRBV6-1 and TRBJ2-1, with 14 bases matching TRBD2. This CDR3 contains 15 residues. CDR1 is MNHNS and CDR2 is SASEGT in the germline V gene. The trim removed 4 bases at V and 10 bases at J, leaving 6 bases unmatched. In nucleotides, the CDR3 is TGTGCCAGCAGTGTAACGACTAGCGGGGGGGGAGAGCAGTTCTTC. The encoded protein is CASSVTTSGGGEQFF.

Comment on this clone: Other DNA sequences of this sample code for an identical CDR3. The genes are TRBV18 and TRBJ1-6; 9 bases are a match to TRBD1. With 3 bases clipped from V and 10 bases from J, the junction kept 4 bases outside the gene matches. There are 14 residues in the CDR3. CDR1 and CDR2 (germline): KGHSH, LQKENI. CDR3 DNA sequence: TGTGCCAGCTCACCCGGACAGGGGAACTCACCCCTCCACTTT. Its protein product is CASSPGQGNSPLHF.

This clone was detected only once. The chain recombines TRBV7-3 with TRBJ2-2; a weak D match, TRBD1 (6 bases). Germline V lookup: CDR1 SGHTA, CDR2 FQGTGA. The CDR3 is 16 residues long. V lost 0 bases, J lost 1 base, and 9 bases lay in between. In DNA form, the CDR3 reads TGTGCCAGCAGCTTAACCCCGGGACAGAACACCGGGGAGCTGTTTTTT. The encoded protein is CASSLTPGQNTGELFF.

V gene TRBV6-1 combines with J gene TRBJ2-2; 10 nucleotides match TRBD1. The J segment lost 0 bases and the V segment lost 8 bases, leaving 0 bases of the junction unmatched. The CDR3 length is 14 residues. Germline V lookup: CDR1 MNHNS, CDR2 SASEGT. The CDR3 sequence: CASGQGANTGELFF. Written as DNA, the CDR3 is TGTGCCAGCGGACAGGGGGCGAACACCGGGGAGCTGTTTTTT.

The chain has TRBV28 and TRBJ2-7, with 12 bases fitting TRBD2. The V segment lost 8 bases and the J segment 7 bases; nucleotides outside the gene matches: 6. The germline V gene encodes CDR1 MDHEN and CDR2 SYDVKM. The CDR3 extends over 13 amino acids. CDR3 DNA sequence: TGTGCCAGCCGGACTAGCGGGGACGCGGAGCAGTACTTC. It encodes CASRTSGDAEQYF.

The chain links TRBV28 to TRBJ1-4; possible D gene TRBD1, 5 bases. The ends were cut back, 7 bases at V and 10 bases at J, with 16 bases in the middle. The length of the CDR3 is 13 residues. CDR1 and CDR2 (germline): MDHEN, SYDVKM. CDR3 region: CASIGPGTGKLFF. The DNA for the CDR3 is TGTGCCAGCATCGGTCCAGGGACTGGAAAACTGTTTTTT.

The chain's CDR3 is CASSEIGATNEKLFF. CDR3 DNA: TGTGCCAGCAGTGAAATCGGGGCAACTAATGAAAAACTGTTTTTT. The chain joins TRBV2 to TRBJ1-4, with no clear D. This CDR3 region has 15 residues. The ends were cut back, 2 bases at V and 0 bases at J, with 7 bases in the middle. CDR1 SNHLY and CDR2 FYNNEI come from the germline V gene.

This clone was observed a handful of times. The CDR3 coding sequence is TGTGCCAGCAGCCGCGAGAACACTGAAGCTTTCTTT. Translating gives CASSRENTEAFF. V usage is TRBV4-2 and J usage is TRBJ1-1; D is unclear. The CDR3 consists of 12 residues. Trimming pared 4 bases from V and 1 base from J, leaving 4 bases between. Germline V lookup: CDR1 LGHNA, CDR2 YNFKEQ.

V is TRBV6-6 and J is TRBJ2-7, with 7 bases identical to TRBD1. Trimming cost V 6 bases and J 3 bases; bases outside gene matches: 11. In germline, CDR1 is MNHNY, CDR2 SVGAGI (reference sequence). This CDR3 is built from 15 residues. CDR3 nucleotide sequence: TGTGCCAGCAGGATAAACAGGGGCTACAACTACGAGCAGTACTTC. Its protein product is CASRINRGYNYEQYF.

The chain carries TRBV7-9 and TRBJ2-7; possible D gene TRBD1, 5 bases. This CDR3 region has 14 residues. Germline V lookup: CDR1 SEHNR, CDR2 FQNEAQ (reference sequence). Trimming left V 6 bases short and J 3 bases short, with 15 bases between. The CDR3, as DNA: TGTGCCAGCAGTCCAACGGACATGCACTACGAGCAGTACTTC. Translated, it gives CASSPTDMHYEQYF.

The chain is built from TRBV30 and TRBJ2-2; a weak D match, TRBD2 (5 bases). Germline CDR1 and CDR2: GTSNPN and SVGIG (reference sequence). V was shortened by 1 base and J by 3 bases, with 9 bases between the two germline ends. This CDR3 contains 14 residues. CDR3 sequence: CAWSGGWDTGELFF. For the CDR3, the DNA is TGTGCCTGGAGTGGAGGGTGGGACACCGGGGAGCTGTTTTTT.

The chain carries TRBV14 and TRBJ2-3, with TRBD2 matching over 10 bases. Germline V gives CDR1 SGHDN, CDR2 FVKESK. J gave up 4 bases and V 1 base, and 5 bases lay outside the gene matches. The CDR3 extends over 16 amino acids. The CDR3 DNA reads as TGTGCCAGCAGCCAAGTGGGTAGCGGGAGGTCAGATACGCAGTATTTT. Protein: CASSQVGSGRSDTQYF.

The V gene is TRBV5-6, the J gene TRBJ2-3; 8 positions match TRBD1. V lost 3 bases to trimming and J lost 3 bases; unmatched junction nucleotides: 9. The CDR3 covers 16 residues. Germline-derived CDR1 and CDR2 are SGHDT and YYEEEE. DNA for the CDR3: TGTGCCAGCAGCTCCGGACAGGGAATTAGAACAGATACGCAGTATTTT. It codes for CASSSGQGIRTDTQYF. Full variable domain (rest looked up from reference TRBV5-6 and TRBJ2-3): DAGVTQSPTHLIKTRGQQVTLRCSPKSGHDTVSWYQQALGQGPQFIFQYYEEEERQRGNFPDRFSGHQFPNYSSELNVNALLLGDSALYLCASSSGQGIRTDTQYFGPGTRLTVL.